A selection of T cell receptor beta chains follows, all from one sample in a study of technical replicates of blood from several donors. The data were produced by immunoSEQ multiplex PCR, yet TCRdb's version contains in-frame clones alone and is incomplete. The table lists tens of thousands of clones, around nine tenths of them singletons. Specimen: T cells isolated from PBMCs. The receptor source for this set is a human donor in good health. CDR3s include the opening cysteine and the closing phenylalanine or tryptophan. The D gene is left open where the match is weak. Clone size is stated in some rows and not others, as once, few, many or a class when expanded.

DNA: TGTGCCAGCAGCCGGGACAGGGTATACTATGGCTACACCTTC
CDR3: CASSRDRVYYGYTF
size: .
V: TRBV7-2
D: TRBD1
J: TRBJ1-2

DNA: TGTGCCAGCAGCCCCCGGGTGGGGAACACTGAAGCTTTCTTT
CDR3: CASSPRVGNTEAFF
size: .
V: TRBV7-9
D: .
J: TRBJ1-1

DNA: TGTGCCAGTAGTATAACCGGGAGGAGTGATACGCAGTATTTT
CDR3: CASSITGRSDTQYF
size: .
V: TRBV19
D: TRBD2
J: TRBJ2-3

DNA: TGTGCCAGCAGTGATGTGGCGACAGGTATTAAATATGAAGCTTTCTTT
CDR3: CASSDVATGIKYEAFF
size: .
V: TRBV2
D: .
J: TRBJ1-1

DNA: TGTGCCAGCAGTTCCCTCTATGGCTACACCTTC
CDR3: CASSSLYGYTF
size: once
V: TRBV6-5
D: .
J: TRBJ1-2

DNA: TGTGCCTGGCTCCGGGATTATCTGCAAGAAGCTTTCTTT
CDR3: CAWLRDYLQEAFF
size: once
V: TRBV30
D: .
J: TRBJ1-1

DNA: TGCGCCAGCAGCCCACATTGGGGCGGGAGTGCTTACGAGCAGTACTTC
CDR3: CASSPHWGGSAYEQYF
size: .
V: TRBV4-1
D: TRBD2
J: TRBJ2-7

DNA: TGTGCCAGCAGTGACTTCTACGAGCAGTACTTC
CDR3: CASSDFYEQYF
size: .
V: TRBV25-1
D: .
J: TRBJ2-7

DNA: TGCGCCAGCAGCTTGGTAATAGCGAACACCGGGGAGCTGTTTTTT
CDR3: CASSLVIANTGELFF
size: .
V: TRBV5-1
D: .
J: TRBJ2-2

DNA: TGCGCCAGCAGCTTGGTGGCAGGGGGCTATGAGACTGAAGCTTTCTTT
CDR3: CASSLVAGGYETEAFF
size: .
V: TRBV5-1
D: TRBD1
J: TRBJ1-1

DNA: TGTGCCACCAGCAAGGGCCTAGCGGGCACCTACGAGCAGTACTTC
CDR3: CATSKGLAGTYEQYF
size: .
V: TRBV15
D: TRBD2
J: TRBJ2-7

DNA: TGTGCCAGCAGTTACAGACTAGAGGGTACCGGGGAGCTGTTTTTT
CDR3: CASSYRLEGTGELFF
size: .
V: TRBV9
D: .
J: TRBJ2-2

DNA: TGTGCCATCAGTCATAGCGTGAGCACAGATACGCAGTATTTT
CDR3: CAISHSVSTDTQYF
size: .
V: TRBV10-3
D: .
J: TRBJ2-3

DNA: TGTGCCAGTAGTATAAGCGGGGCCAGAGCGGAAGCTTTCTTT
CDR3: CASSISGARAEAFF
size: .
V: TRBV19
D: .
J: TRBJ1-1

DNA: TGTGCCAGCAGGTCAGGGGGAGGCTATGGCTACACCTTC
CDR3: CASRSGGGYGYTF
size: once
V: TRBV2
D: TRBD1
J: TRBJ1-2

DNA: TGTGCCAGCAGTCTGGGCTGGCGGGAGCTCACAGATACGCAGTATTTT
CDR3: CASSLGWRELTDTQYF
size: .
V: TRBV27
D: TRBD2
J: TRBJ2-3

DNA: TGTGCCATCAGTGACCCTAGGTACACAGATACGCAGTATTTT
CDR3: CAISDPRYTDTQYF
size: .
V: TRBV10-3
D: .
J: TRBJ2-3

DNA: TGTGCCAGCAGCATTACAGGATACGAGCAGTACTTC
CDR3: CASSITGYEQYF
size: .
V: TRBV6-5
D: .
J: TRBJ2-7

DNA: TGCAGTGCTAGAGAGGACAGCGAGCAGTACTTC
CDR3: CSAREDSEQYF
size: .
V: TRBV20-1
D: .
J: TRBJ2-7

DNA: TGTGCCAGCAGCCTCTACGAGCAGTACTTC
CDR3: CASSLYEQYF
size: .
V: TRBV7-9
D: .
J: TRBJ2-7

DNA: TGTGCCAGTAGTATGATGTACAGGGGATACGAGCAGTACTTC
CDR3: CASSMMYRGYEQYF
size: few
V: TRBV19
D: TRBD1
J: TRBJ2-7

DNA: TGTGCCAGCAACGTACTAGCGGGAGGGGACGGGGAGCTGTTTTTT
CDR3: CASNVLAGGDGELFF
size: .
V: TRBV6-1
D: TRBD2
J: TRBJ2-2

DNA: TGTGCCAGCAGCTTTAAGCTAGCGGGAGGAGATACGCAGTATTTT
CDR3: CASSFKLAGGDTQYF
size: .
V: TRBV5-5
D: TRBD2
J: TRBJ2-3

DNA: TGCAGCGTTGAACCGGCAGGCCTGAACACTGAAGCTTTCTTT
CDR3: CSVEPAGLNTEAFF
size: .
V: TRBV29-1
D: .
J: TRBJ1-1

DNA: TGTGCCAGCAGCTGGACAGGGATCGGCGAGCAGTACTTC
CDR3: CASSWTGIGEQYF
size: .
V: TRBV11-2
D: TRBD1
J: TRBJ2-7

DNA: TGTGCCAGTAGTCCGGTCCCAGGGGGCGTTCAGCCCCAGCATTTT
CDR3: CASSPVPGGVQPQHF
size: .
V: TRBV19
D: TRBD1
J: TRBJ1-5

DNA: TGTGCCAGCAGCTTATCAGGCGCCCTCAATCAGCCCCAGCATTTT
CDR3: CASSLSGALNQPQHF
size: .
V: TRBV11-2
D: .
J: TRBJ1-5

DNA: TGTGCCAGCAGCGTTGTGGGAGGTGAGCAGTTCTTC
CDR3: CASSVVGGEQFF
size: .
V: TRBV9
D: .
J: TRBJ2-1

DNA: TGTGCCAGCAGCCTTCTGGGACAGGGAGAAAATCAGCCCCAGCATTTT
CDR3: CASSLLGQGENQPQHF
size: .
V: TRBV7-9
D: TRBD1
J: TRBJ1-5

DNA: TGTGCCACCAGCAGAGATCCGGCAGGGCTTTACTCTGGAAACACCATATATTTT
CDR3: CATSRDPAGLYSGNTIYF
size: .
V: TRBV15
D: .
J: TRBJ1-3

DNA: TGTGCCAGCAGTCTCTCTGCCCTTGAGGGAGATACGCAGTATTTT
CDR3: CASSLSALEGDTQYF
size: .
V: TRBV4-2
D: .
J: TRBJ2-3

DNA: TGTGCCAGCAGCCTTGACGCCGACAGGGGATTCTATGGCTACACCTTC
CDR3: CASSLDADRGFYGYTF
size: .
V: TRBV6-6
D: TRBD1
J: TRBJ1-2

DNA: TGTGCCAGCAGTTTTTTCAGGGGACGCACTGAAGCTTTCTTT
CDR3: CASSFFRGRTEAFF
size: .
V: TRBV28
D: .
J: TRBJ1-1

DNA: TGTGCCAGCAGTGACGTAACAGCTTCTCAGCCCCAGCATTTT
CDR3: CASSDVTASQPQHF
size: .
V: TRBV6-1
D: .
J: TRBJ1-5

DNA: TGTGCCAGCAGTCTCCGGGACAGGAGCCCCTATGGCTACACCTTC
CDR3: CASSLRDRSPYGYTF
size: .
V: TRBV28
D: TRBD1
J: TRBJ1-2

DNA: TGTGCCAGCAGTTCAAACTTTCCAGGGGCCACTGAAGCTTTCTTT
CDR3: CASSSNFPGATEAFF
size: .
V: TRBV6-5
D: .
J: TRBJ1-1

DNA: TGTGCCAGCAGTTTATTAGCGGGAGTCAACACCGGGGAGCTGTTTTTT
CDR3: CASSLLAGVNTGELFF
size: .
V: TRBV27
D: TRBD2
J: TRBJ2-2

DNA: TGCAGCGTTGAAGAATCGGGCTACACCTTC
CDR3: CSVEESGYTF
size: .
V: TRBV29-1
D: .
J: TRBJ1-2

DNA: TGTGCCAGCAGTTACTCGAAGGGGTCTGTTACGTACGAGCAGTACTTC
CDR3: CASSYSKGSVTYEQYF
size: .
V: TRBV6-5
D: .
J: TRBJ2-7

DNA: TGTGCCAGCAGTCTCTTCAGGAACACTGAAGCTTTCTTT
CDR3: CASSLFRNTEAFF
size: .
V: TRBV27
D: .
J: TRBJ1-1

DNA: TGTGCCAGCAGCTTCAGGGCCAACACTGAAGCTTTCTTT
CDR3: CASSFRANTEAFF
size: few
V: TRBV5-6
D: .
J: TRBJ1-1

DNA: TGTGCCAGTAGTATCTTACAGGCCTACACCGGGGAGCTGTTTTTT
CDR3: CASSILQAYTGELFF
size: .
V: TRBV19
D: .
J: TRBJ2-2

DNA: TGCGCCAGCAGCTTCCGAAGACAGACCAGCTACGAGCAGTACTTC
CDR3: CASSFRRQTSYEQYF
size: once
V: TRBV5-1
D: .
J: TRBJ2-7

DNA: TGTGCCAGCAGTTACTCCGAGGGGGAATTAAATGAGCAGTTCTTC
CDR3: CASSYSEGELNEQFF
size: .
V: TRBV6-6
D: .
J: TRBJ2-1

DNA: TGCGCCAGCAGCTCGAACAGACCGGGACAGTACACAGATACGCAGTATTTT
CDR3: CASSSNRPGQYTDTQYF
size: .
V: TRBV5-1
D: TRBD1
J: TRBJ2-3

DNA: TGTGCCAGCAGTGCACGAGAGATCCAAGAGACCCAGTACTTC
CDR3: CASSAREIQETQYF
size: .
V: TRBV2
D: .
J: TRBJ2-5

DNA: TGTGCCACTTCATTACAGGGTGACACCGGGGAGCTGTTTTTT
CDR3: CATSLQGDTGELFF
size: .
V: TRBV19
D: .
J: TRBJ2-2

DNA: TGTGCCAGCAGCCCTGGGACTAGCGGCTACGAGCAGTACTTC
CDR3: CASSPGTSGYEQYF
size: .
V: TRBV9
D: TRBD2
J: TRBJ2-7

DNA: TGTGCCAGCAGTGAATTAGAGAATCCATCTGGGGCCAACGTCCTGACTTTC
CDR3: CASSELENPSGANVLTF
size: .
V: TRBV25-1
D: .
J: TRBJ2-6

DNA: TGTGCCAGTAGTGAGCCGCGACGGACAGGTAGTGAAGAGCAGTACTTC
CDR3: CASSEPRRTGSEEQYF
size: .
V: TRBV19
D: TRBD1
J: TRBJ2-7

DNA: TGCGCCAGCAATTTACTTGACAATGAGCAGTTCTTC
CDR3: CASNLLDNEQFF
size: .
V: TRBV5-1
D: .
J: TRBJ2-1

DNA: TGTGCCAGCAGGGAGGACAGGGCGGCAGATACGCAGTATTTT
CDR3: CASREDRAADTQYF
size: .
V: TRBV27
D: TRBD1
J: TRBJ2-3

DNA: TGTGCCAGCAGGTCGACTAGCGGGACGGACACAGATACGCAGTATTTT
CDR3: CASRSTSGTDTDTQYF
size: .
V: TRBV7-3
D: TRBD2
J: TRBJ2-3

DNA: TGTGCCAGCAGTGAGGAGGGGACCGGGACAGGTGACGAGCAGTACTTC
CDR3: CASSEEGTGTGDEQYF
size: .
V: TRBV6-1
D: TRBD1
J: TRBJ2-7